Listed below are T cell receptor beta chains from one sample, sequenced in a study of T cell responses to AZD1222 COVID-19 vaccine. Produced via immunoSEQ multiplex PCR; TCRdb's table is partial and in-frame only. In the table there are 55,000 to 75,000 clones, about 90% of which are singletons. The sample in question was peripheral blood, obtained on day 0 of AZD1222 vaccination. These receptors were obtained from an adult in good health. Each CDR3 is given with its conserved first and last residue. The D gene is left open where the match is weak. The size field is filled for only some rows; it gives once, few, many or a size class.

D gene	CDR3 length	J gene	clone size	V gene	CDR3 DNA	CDR3 protein
NA	15	TRBJ2-1	NA	TRBV10-1	TGCGCCAGCAGTAGTTTCCGAGGGTCTGACAATGAGCAGTTCTTC	CASSSFRGSDNEQFF
NA	17	TRBJ2-1	NA	TRBV9	TGTGCCAGCAGCGCCCCCAGGGGGGAGGTCGTCTACAATGAGCAGTTCTTC	CASSAPRGEVVYNEQFF
NA	15	TRBJ2-2	NA	TRBV18	TGTGCCAGCTCACCAATGGGGCAGGATGGCGGGGAGCTGTTTTTT	CASSPMGQDGGELFF
TRBD1	16	TRBJ1-6	NA	TRBV14	TGTGCCAGCAGCTCCGACCCCGGGACAGGTTATTCACCCCTCCACTTT	CASSSDPGTGYSPLHF
TRBD2	16	TRBJ2-3	NA	TRBV28	TGTGCCAGCAAAAAACTAGCGGTTTCCGGCACAGATACGCAGTATTTT	CASKKLAVSGTDTQYF
NA	14	TRBJ1-3	NA	TRBV28	TGTGCCAGCAGCCAACATCTCTCTGGAAACACCATATATTTT	CASSQHLSGNTIYF
NA	13	TRBJ1-2	NA	TRBV5-1	TGCGCCAGCAGCTTGAACACTAACTATGGCTACACCTTC	CASSLNTNYGYTF
NA	15	TRBJ2-6	NA	TRBV5-1	TGCGCCAGCACCGACACCCGCTCTGGGGCCAACGTCCTGACTTTC	CASTDTRSGANVLTF
NA	12	TRBJ2-7	NA	TRBV28	TGTGCCAGCAGTTTGCAGGTTCCCGAGCAGTACTTC	CASSLQVPEQYF
NA	15	TRBJ1-5	NA	TRBV15	TGTGCCACCAGCAGAGTCCGGGGAGGCAATCAGCCCCAGCATTTT	CATSRVRGGNQPQHF
NA	12	TRBJ2-1	NA	TRBV4-1	TGCGCCAGCAGCCAAGCCCCCCATGAGCAGTTCTTC	CASSQAPHEQFF
NA	14	TRBJ1-1	NA	TRBV19	TGTGCCAGTAGTACCGGTGACATGAACACTGAAGCTTTCTTT	CASSTGDMNTEAFF
TRBD2	15	TRBJ2-3	NA	TRBV9	TGTGCCAGCAGCGTAGGGACTAGCGGGATTGATACGCAGTATTTT	CASSVGTSGIDTQYF
TRBD2	18	TRBJ2-7	NA	TRBV27	TGTGCCAGCAGTTTCCGAGGGATTAGCGGGAGTGGAGGCTACGAGCAGTACTTC	CASSFRGISGSGGYEQYF
NA	15	TRBJ2-7	NA	TRBV4-2	TGTGCCAGCAGCCACCGGGACGCGGGAACCTACGAGCAGTACTTC	CASSHRDAGTYEQYF
TRBD1	14	TRBJ1-6	NA	TRBV30	TGTGCCTGGAACCCGGACAGGGTTGGTTCACCCCTCCACTTT	CAWNPDRVGSPLHF
NA	14	TRBJ1-3	NA	TRBV7-2	TGTGCCAGCAGCTCTGGTTATCAGGGTGACACCATATATTTT	CASSSGYQGDTIYF
NA	16	TRBJ2-2	NA	TRBV4-1	TGCGCCAGCAGCCAAGCCAGCCTCGCGAACACCGGGGAGCTGTTTTTT	CASSQASLANTGELFF
NA	13	TRBJ1-2	NA	TRBV24-1	TGTGCCACCAGTGACCCTATTAACTATGGCTACACCTTC	CATSDPINYGYTF
NA	12	TRBJ1-2	NA	TRBV3-1/TRBV3-2	TGTGCCAGCAGCCAGACAAGGAGTGGCTACACCTTC	CASSQTRSGYTF
NA	15	TRBJ2-2	NA	TRBV2	TGTGCCAGCAGTCTGGGTGGGACCGGAACCGGGGAGCTGTTTTTT	CASSLGGTGTGELFF
TRBD1	14	TRBJ2-1	NA	TRBV5-1	TGCGCCAGCAGCCCACCTAGGGACAGGACAGAGCAGTTCTTC	CASSPPRDRTEQFF
TRBD1	15	TRBJ2-1	NA	TRBV15	TGTGCCACCAGCAGAGGACAGGGCGCCTACAATGAGCAGTTCTTC	CATSRGQGAYNEQFF
NA	13	TRBJ2-3	once	TRBV6-5	TGTGCCAGCAGTTACGGAGGCACAGATACGCAGTATTTT	CASSYGGTDTQYF
NA	14	TRBJ1-2	NA	TRBV7-2	TGTGCCAGCACCCACTCCATTGGTTCCTATGGCTACACCTTC	CASTHSIGSYGYTF
NA	14	TRBJ1-2	NA	TRBV6-5	TGTGCCAGCATTAAGTTGGGGGCAACCTACGGCTACACCTTC	CASIKLGATYGYTF
NA	13	TRBJ2-3	NA	TRBV12-3/TRBV12-4	TGTGCCAGCAGTTTTCGATGGGGTGATACGCAGTATTTT	CASSFRWGDTQYF
NA	13	TRBJ1-1	NA	TRBV11-2	TGTGCCAGCAGCTCGCTGACAGGAACTGAAGCTTTCTTT	CASSSLTGTEAFF
TRBD2	18	TRBJ2-2	NA	TRBV15	TGTGCCACCAGCAGAGATGTCAGCGGGAGTGGGAGGACCGGGGAGCTGTTTTTT	CATSRDVSGSGRTGELFF
TRBD2	17	TRBJ2-1	NA	TRBV19	TGTGCCAGTAGTATAGCCCGAGCGGGAGGGCCCTACAATGAGCAGTTCTTC	CASSIARAGGPYNEQFF
TRBD1	15	TRBJ1-1	NA	TRBV3-1/TRBV3-2	TGTGCCAGCAGCCAAGTTATGACAGGGCCGTTAGAAGCTTTCTTT	CASSQVMTGPLEAFF
NA	14	TRBJ1-5	once	TRBV11-2	TGTGCCAGCAGTCTCAGCTATAGCAATCAGCCCCAGCATTTT	CASSLSYSNQPQHF
NA	14	TRBJ1-1	few	TRBV12-5	TGTGCTAGTGGCCTCCCCGGGGCCTACACTGAAGCTTTCTTT	CASGLPGAYTEAFF
NA	16	TRBJ2-7	NA	TRBV6-2/TRBV6-3	TGTGCCAGCAGTTACTCGAGGGCAGGGGTGTATGGACGGCAGTACTTC	CASSYSRAGVYGRQYF
TRBD1	15	TRBJ1-1	NA	TRBV6-2/TRBV6-3	TGTGCCAGCAGTTACTTAGGGACAGGAGGTTCTGAAGCTTTCTTT	CASSYLGTGGSEAFF
NA	17	TRBJ1-6	NA	TRBV28	TGTGCCAGCAGTTTGTGGGGAAGGGCGGACTATAATTCACCCCTCCACTTT	CASSLWGRADYNSPLHF
TRBD1	11	TRBJ1-1	NA	TRBV7-2	TGTGCCAGCAGCCGCAGGGGGCCAGCTTTCTTT	CASSRRGPAFF
NA	17	TRBJ1-5	NA	TRBV4-1	TGCGCCAGCAGCCCCAACCGGGCAAGTAGTAGCAATCAGCCCCAGCATTTT	CASSPNRASSSNQPQHF
NA	16	TRBJ2-2	NA	TRBV5-1	TGCGCCAGCAGCCCGCAGGGCCTACCGAACACCGGGGAGCTGTTTTTT	CASSPQGLPNTGELFF
NA	13	TRBJ2-3	NA	TRBV7-3	TGTGCCAGCAGCACCAACAATCCAGATACGCAGTATTTT	CASSTNNPDTQYF
NA	17	TRBJ1-2	once	TRBV5-1	TGCGCCAGCAGCTTGGAGATCGTGCAGGGAGCTAACTATGGCTACACCTTC	CASSLEIVQGANYGYTF
NA	15	TRBJ2-3	NA	TRBV28	TGTGCCAGCAGTCTAGGGGGGTTGGGAGGAGATACGCAGTATTTT	CASSLGGLGGDTQYF
NA	15	TRBJ2-7	NA	TRBV2	TGTGCCAGCAACGGACGGCCTCCTACCCGCTACGAGCAGTACTTC	CASNGRPPTRYEQYF
TRBD2	16	TRBJ2-1	NA	TRBV4-1	TGCGCCAGCAGCCTGATAGCGGGAGTGGCCAACAATGAGCAGTTCTTC	CASSLIAGVANNEQFF
TRBD1	15	TRBJ1-5	NA	TRBV6-5	TGTGCCAGCCGGAGGACAGGGGCGGGGAATCAGCCCCAGCATTTT	CASRRTGAGNQPQHF
TRBD1	18	TRBJ1-5	NA	TRBV28	TGTGCCAGCACCCCGGTACTCGACAGGGTTCGGAGCAATCAGCCCCAGCATTTT	CASTPVLDRVRSNQPQHF
NA	17	TRBJ2-1	NA	TRBV21-1	TGTGCCAGCAGCGAACTACCCCAAGACCGGGACAGCATTAAGCAGTTCTTC	CASSELPQDRDSIKQFF
NA	13	TRBJ1-1	NA	TRBV6-4	TGTGCCAGCAGTGACCGGGACAACACTGAAGCTTTCTTT	CASSDRDNTEAFF
NA	14	TRBJ2-2	NA	TRBV27	TGTGCCAGCATGATAAGTAGGGTGACCGGGGAGCTGTTTTTT	CASMISRVTGELFF
NA	12	TRBJ2-7	NA	TRBV7-8	TGTGCCAGCAGTCCCCACTACTCCGAGCAGTACTTC	CASSPHYSEQYF
TRBD2	17	TRBJ2-3	NA	TRBV7-9	TGTGCCAGCAGCTTGTGGCTAAGCGGGAGCGTCGTGGATACGCAGTATTTT	CASSLWLSGSVVDTQYF
NA	12	TRBJ2-3	NA	TRBV12-3/TRBV12-4	TGTGCCAGCAGTTTCCCGCTCGCCACGCAGTATTTT	CASSFPLATQYF
TRBD1	15	TRBJ1-3	NA	TRBV10-1	TGCGCCAGCAGTACACAGGGGGATTCTGGAAACACCATATATTTT	CASSTQGDSGNTIYF
TRBD1	14	TRBJ2-7	NA	TRBV6-5	TGTGCCAGCAGGCGCCAGGGGGCAGTTTACGAGCAGTACTTC	CASRRQGAVYEQYF
NA	12	TRBJ2-1	NA	TRBV30	TGTGCCTGGAGTAGGGTCCAGAATGAGCAGTTCTTC	CAWSRVQNEQFF